Listed here are 32 T cell receptor beta chains from one sample, sequenced in a study of T cell repertoires in cytomegalovirus infection. These receptors' targets are unknown. MiXCR, run by TCRdb on the reads, gives a single entry per CDR3 protein. This sample carries roughly 990,000 distinct CDR3 sequences, more than 25% of them seen once, and the ten largest clones take around an eighth. Sequenced material: cultured CD8+ T cells from PBMCs, taken from culture after CMV antigen stimulation. The receptors derive from a human donor in good health (CMV status not recorded). Some clones in this sample may be carry-over from other donors' samples.

This chain connects TRBV7-9 to TRBJ1-2; the D is unclear. V was shortened by 2 bases and J by 9 bases, with 10 bases between the two germline ends. Per germline, CDR1 SEHNR and CDR2 FQNEAQ (reference sequence). This CDR3 has 12 amino acids. The CDR3 sequence is CASSLFAERYTF. The CDR3 bases are TGTGCCAGCAGCTTATTCGCAGAACGCTACACCTTC.

This clonotype was observed at least ten times. This chain connects TRBV7-2 to TRBJ2-1; tentatively, D is TRBD2 (6 bases). Trimming left V 0 bases short and J 9 bases short, with 9 bases between. The CDR3 consists of 13 residues. CDR1 is SGHTA and CDR2 is FQGNSA in the germline V gene. The CDR3: CASSLALGGEQFF. The CDR3 DNA follows: TGTGCCAGCAGCTTAGCGCTGGGGGGTGAGCAGTTCTTC.

This clonotype was seen repeatedly, ten times or more. The chain combines TRBV7-6 with TRBJ2-1; TRBD1 agrees at 7 bases. Germline V gene data show CDR1 as SGHVS and CDR2 as FNYEAQ. This CDR3 contains 18 residues. After removal of 5 bases from V and 7 bases from J, the junction contained 20 bases not matched to a gene. The CDR3 DNA follows: TGTGCCAGCAGCGTAGACGACAGGGTCATTTATACGGGGAATGAGCAGTTCTTC. Its protein is CASSVDDRVIYTGNEQFF. Variable domain in full (rest from reference TRBV7-6 and TRBJ2-1): GAGVSQSPRYKVTKRGQDVALRCDPISGHVSLYWYRQALGQGPEFLTYFNYEAQQDKSGLPNDRFSAERPEGSISTLTIQRTEQRDSAMYRCASSVDDRVIYTGNEQFFGPGTRLTVL.

The table lists this clonotype with many counts. J is TRBJ2-3 and V is TRBV7-6; D is unresolved. V lost 2 bases to trimming and J lost 0 bases, with 15 bases between them. CDR3 length: 17 residues. CDR1 SGHVS and CDR2 FNYEAQ come from the germline V gene. The CDR3 spells CASSLHPLRTSTDTQYF. The CDR3 region has the DNA TGTGCCAGCAGCTTACACCCACTGAGAACTAGCACAGATACGCAGTATTTT.

This clonotype was seen only once. In this CDR3 the conserved last residue, phenylalanine or tryptophan, is missing, so a read error is likely. CDR3 nucleotide sequence: TGCGCCAGCAGCCAAGATCAGGGATTAAATTCACCCCTCCACTGT. Translated: CASSQDQGLNSPLHC. The chain couples TRBV4-3 to TRBJ1-6, with a weak D call TRBD1 (5 bases). CDR1 is LGHNA and CDR2 is YSLEER in the germline V gene. The V end lost 0 bases, the J end lost 7 bases, and 10 bases lay between the germline ends. There are 15 residues in the CDR3.

The count of this clonotype is one. A much larger clone lies one base from this, so it may be a read error. This rearrangement joins TRBV2 to TRBJ1-6; 12 bases match TRBD1. The CDR3 totals 17 residues. From germline, CDR1 is SNHLY and CDR2 FYNNEI. The CDR3 sequence is CVRGGQGALLGSPALHF. Written as DNA, the CDR3 is TGTGTCAGAGGGGGACAGGGGGCCCTTCTAGGGAGTCCCGCCCTCCACTTT. Variable domain in full (rest from reference TRBV2 and TRBJ1-6): EPEVTQTPSHQVTQMGQEVILRCVPISNHLYFYWYRQILGQKVEFLVSFYNNEISEKSEIFDDQFSVERPDGSNFTLKIRSTKLEDSAMYFCVRGGQGALLGSPALHFGNGTRLTVT.

The V and J genes are TRBV20-1 and TRBJ2-1; 11 positions match TRBD2. Trimming cost V 5 bases and J 7 bases; bases outside gene matches: 13. The CDR3 runs to 16 residues. Germline V gives CDR1 DFQATT, CDR2 SNEGSKA (reference sequence). This CDR3 reads CSAGWGLTSGVNEQFF. CDR3 bases: TGCAGTGCTGGGTGGGGGCTGACTAGCGGGGTTAATGAGCAGTTCTTC.

The CDR3 DNA is TGTGCCAGCAGTGCGGGGAGTCAGCCCCAGCATTTT. The encoded protein is CASSAGSQPQHF. The V gene is TRBV2, the J gene TRBJ1-5; D unclear. This CDR3 has 12 residues. Deletions cut 4 bases from V and 6 bases from J, with 7 bases between. Looked up from germline, CDR1 is SNHLY and CDR2 is FYNNEI.

The V gene is TRBV7-9, the J gene TRBJ1-2; D ambiguous. CDR3 size: 14 residues. V was clipped by 3 bases and J by 0 bases, with 8 bases between them. Germline-derived CDR1 and CDR2 are SEHNR and FQNEAQ (reference sequence). The CDR3 nucleotides are TGTGCCAGCAGCTTCTTAGGAGCTAACTATGGCTACACCTTC. It encodes CASSFLGANYGYTF.

V and J are TRBV5-1 and TRBJ2-1, with 8 bases matching TRBD1. The CDR3 runs 16 residues. Germline V gene lookup returns CDR1 SGHRS and CDR2 YFSETQ. The J segment lost 8 bases and the V segment lost 4 bases, leaving 14 bases of the junction unmatched. The CDR3, as DNA: TGCGCCAGCAGCCCCGGACAGGGTTATGGATGGGATGAGCAGTTCTTC. It specifies CASSPGQGYGWDEQFF. Combining the CDR3 with reference TRBV5-1 and TRBJ2-1 gives the whole variable domain KAGVTQTPRYLIKTRGQQVTLSCSPISGHRSVSWYQQTPGQGLQFLFEYFSETQRNKGNFPGRFSGRQFSNSRSEMNVSTLELGDSALYLCASSPGQGYGWDEQFFGPGTRLTVL.

The chain couples TRBV29-1 to TRBJ2-2; the match to TRBD2 covers 7 bases. V gave up 3 bases and J gave up 3 bases; unmatched junction bases: 4. The CDR3 is 14 residues long. Looked up from germline, CDR1 is SQVTM and CDR2 is ANQGSEA. The CDR3 DNA reads TGCAGCGTTGATTCGGGAGGTGACACCGGGGAGCTGTTTTTT. It codes for CSVDSGGDTGELFF.

This clonotype was seen ten or more times. J is TRBJ2-1 and V is TRBV7-9, with TRBD2 matching over 9 bases. Germline values: CDR1 SEHNR, CDR2 FQNEAQ (reference sequence). The trim removed 5 bases at V and 2 bases at J, leaving 13 bases unmatched. This CDR3 spans 18 amino acids. In DNA form, the CDR3 reads TGTGCCAGCAGCCCCGAAGGGTATAGCGGGGGCCCCTACAATGAGCAGTTCTTC. Residues: CASSPEGYSGGPYNEQFF.

The table lists this clonotype with many counts. This chain links TRBV7-8 with TRBJ2-3; D may be TRBD2 (6 bases). There are 15 residues in the CDR3. Germline V gives CDR1 SGHVS, CDR2 FQNEAQ. Deletions cut 5 bases from V and 2 bases from J, with 14 bases between. CDR3 sequence reads: CASSPGTPYTDTQYF. The CDR3 DNA is TGTGCCAGCAGCCCTGGGACTCCTTACACAGATACGCAGTATTTT.

The J gene is TRBJ1-5, the V gene TRBV6-1; D is perhaps TRBD1 (5 bases). The CDR3 loop spans 12 amino acids. Trimming took off 7 bases at V and 9 bases at J, with 13 bases between the two ends. Germline V gene sequence: CDR1 MNHNS, CDR2 SASEGT. CDR3 protein: CASTQGIRPQHF. CDR3 DNA: TGTGCCAGCACTCAGGGAATTAGGCCCCAGCATTTT.

This clonotype showed up just a few times. V usage is TRBV2 and J usage is TRBJ1-4; 9 bases map to TRBD1. V shed 8 bases and J 8 bases; nucleotides not matched to a gene: 15. This CDR3 is 16 amino acids long. The germline V gene has CDR1 SNHLY and CDR2 FYNNEI. The DNA of the CDR3 is TGTGCCAGCGGGGAACCTGACAGGGGGTACGAGGAAAAACTGTTTTTT. Amino acids: CASGEPDRGYEEKLFF.

This clonotype was recorded a few times. The V and J genes are TRBV5-4 and TRBJ1-1; no clear D. This CDR3 is built from 15 residues. Trimming shortened V by 4 bases and J by 0 bases, and 13 bases separated the two germline ends. CDR1 and CDR2 (germline): SGHNT, YYREEE (reference sequence). CDR3 DNA sequence: TGTGCCAGCAGCGCCCTTACGGGAGTGAACACTGAAGCTTTCTTT. It codes for CASSALTGVNTEAFF.

The chain combines TRBV5-6 with TRBJ1-1; D ambiguous. Germline loops: CDR1 SGHDT, CDR2 YYEEEE. Trimming left V 4 bases short and J 9 bases short, with 13 bases between. The CDR3 runs to 12 residues. The CDR3 sequence is CASSAPPPKAFF. The CDR3 coding sequence is TGTGCCAGCAGCGCCCCCCCGCCTAAAGCTTTCTTT.

V usage is TRBV24-1 and J usage is TRBJ2-3, with 7 bases aligning to TRBD1. CDR3 length: 14 residues. Germline-derived CDR1 and CDR2 are KGHDR and SFDVKD. The ends lost 4 bases at V and 4 bases at J; junction bases unmatched: 4. The CDR3 DNA reads TGTGCCACCAGTGAGGCAGGGGGACCAGATACGCAGTATTTT. It is translated as CATSEAGGPDTQYF.

This clonotype showed up just a few times. The V call is TRBV27, the J call TRBJ2-3; D is uncertain. CDR3 length equals 15 residues. CDR1 MNHEY and CDR2 SMNVEV come from the germline V gene (reference sequence). Trimming took off 0 bases at V and 4 bases at J, with 11 bases between the two ends. This chain's CDR3 is CASSLSTLSPDTQYF. For the CDR3, the DNA is TGTGCCAGCAGTTTATCGACCCTCTCTCCAGATACGCAGTATTTT.

This clonotype was recorded at least ten times. J is TRBJ2-7 and V is TRBV4-1; 7 bases match TRBD2. CDR1 and CDR2 from the germline V gene are MGHRA and YSYEKL. Trimming took 0 bases from V and 2 from J; bases not matched to a gene: 4. There are 15 residues in the CDR3. The CDR3 loop reads CASSQEGGGTYEQYV. The CDR3, as DNA: TGCGCCAGCAGCCAAGAGGGGGGGGGAACCTACGAGCAGTACGTC.

This clonotype was observed a handful of times. The chain employs TRBV29-1 and TRBJ2-2; tentatively, D is TRBD1 (6 bases). CDR3 size: 13 residues. Trimming took 4 bases from V and 2 from J, leaving 8 bases between them. The germline CDR1 and CDR2 sequences are SQVTM and ANQGSEA. CDR3 DNA sequence: TGCAGCGTTGGGGGGCTAAACACCGGGGAGCTGTTTTTT. Amino acids: CSVGGLNTGELFF.

V is TRBV7-9 and J is TRBJ2-1; D is ambiguous. Trimming stripped 3 bases from V and 8 bases from J, with 14 bases between. Germline V gene lookup returns CDR1 SEHNR and CDR2 FQNEAQ (reference sequence). The length of the CDR3 is 14 residues. The CDR3 here is CASSFFTKTDEQFF. CDR3 coding DNA: TGTGCCAGCAGCTTCTTCACAAAGACCGATGAGCAGTTCTTC.

V and J are TRBV27 and TRBJ1-2; D possibly corresponds to TRBD1 (5 bases). Deletions cut 6 bases from V and 0 bases from J, with 17 bases between. The germline CDR1 and CDR2 sequences are MNHEY and SMNVEV (reference sequence). This CDR3 has 16 residues. The CDR3 nucleotides read TGTGCCAGCAGCCCGGGGGTAGGGGTTCCTAACTATGGCTACACCTTC. Its translation is CASSPGVGVPNYGYTF.

The rearrangement uses TRBV11-2 and TRBJ1-1; weak D call: TRBD1 (6 bases). Germline V lookup: CDR1 SGHAT, CDR2 FQNNGV. Between the trimmed V and J ends, which lost 5 bases and 4 bases, there was a span of 14 bases. The CDR3 consists of 14 residues. The CDR3 here is CASSATGTTTEAFF. Here the CDR3 DNA reads TGTGCCAGCAGCGCTACCGGGACAACCACTGAAGCTTTCTTT.

The chain joins TRBV7-2 to TRBJ2-2; possible D gene TRBD2, 5 bases. V shed 5 bases and J shed 5 bases, with 12 bases lying between them. The germline V gene encodes CDR1 SGHTA and CDR2 FQGNSA. The length of the CDR3 is 14 residues. DNA of the CDR3: TGTGCCAGCAGCCCTCGGACTCTAACCGGGGAGCTGTTTTTT. Translating gives CASSPRTLTGELFF.

This clonotype was seen a single time. The genes are TRBV27 and TRBJ1-1; a possible D gene is TRBD1 (6 bases). Germline values: CDR1 MNHEY, CDR2 SMNVEV (reference sequence). The CDR3 extends over 14 amino acids. V gave up 7 bases and J gave up 6 bases, with 18 bases separating them. The CDR3 nucleotides read TGTGCCAGCACCCCATTGGGGGGCTCGGCTGAAGCTTTCTTT. As protein: CASTPLGGSAEAFF.

This clonotype was seen a few times. The CDR3 DNA sequence: TGCGCCAGCAGCCAAGTAGCGGACTTTTCCTACGAGCAGTACGTC. It encodes CASSQVADFSYEQYV. The chain links TRBV4-1 to TRBJ2-7; D may be TRBD2 (6 bases). Germline lookup yields CDR1 MGHRA and CDR2 YSYEKL. This CDR3 region has 15 residues. V lost 1 base and J lost 1, with 11 bases in between.

This clonotype was seen at least ten times. V usage is TRBV5-6 and J usage is TRBJ1-6, with TRBD1 as a possible D gene (6 bases). CDR1 and CDR2 (germline): SGHDT, YYEEEE. Trimming removed 5 bases from V and 5 bases from J, with 20 bases in between. CDR3 length: 17 residues. The CDR3 region is CASSRKQGGRNNSPLHF. Here the CDR3 DNA reads TGTGCCAGCAGTCGGAAACAAGGGGGACGGAATAATTCACCCCTCCACTTT.

This clonotype was observed a handful of times. The chain carries TRBV6-2 or TRBV6-3 and TRBJ1-2; D not certain. The CDR3 is 15 amino acids. Germline-derived CDR1 and CDR2 are MNHEY and SVGEGT. Trimming stripped 5 bases from V and 4 bases from J, with 17 bases between. CDR3 nucleotide sequence: TGTGCCAGCAGTCCCACCACCGGCGGGGTCTATGGCTACACCTTC. This translates into CASSPTTGGVYGYTF.

This clonotype was recorded a few times. CDR3 amino acids: CASSIRDFTPYV. CDR3 nucleotides: TGTGCCAGCAGCATCCGGGACTTCACTCCGTACGTC. This chain uses TRBV7-2 with TRBJ2-7, with a possible D match to TRBD2 (6 bases). CDR1 and CDR2 (germline): SGHTA, FQGNSA. Trimming cost V 5 bases and J 12 bases, with 17 bases left between them. This CDR3 region has 12 residues.

This chain uses TRBV10-3 with TRBJ2-5; D perhaps matches TRBD2 (5 bases). Trimming stripped 6 bases from V and 2 bases from J, with 19 bases between. The CDR3 runs to 16 residues. Per the germline V gene, CDR1 is ENHRY and CDR2 is SYGVKD. In DNA, the CDR3 is TGTGCCATCAGCGCCTCGGGATCCACCCAGCAAGAGACCCAGTACTTC. It codes for CAISASGSTQQETQYF.

This clonotype was counted between two and nine times. The chain uses TRBV4-1 and TRBJ2-3, with D possibly matching TRBD2 (5 bases). The ends were cut back, 1 base at V and 6 bases at J, with 11 bases in the middle. CDR1 and CDR2 from the germline V gene are MGHRA and YSYEKL. The CDR3 sequence is 14 residues long. CDR3 sequence reads: CASSQVMGADTQYF. CDR3 nucleotides: TGCGCCAGCAGCCAAGTTATGGGAGCCGATACGCAGTATTTT.